Listed here are 25 T cell receptor beta chains from one sample, sequenced in a study of blood T cell repertoires in COVID-19. Data came from immunoSEQ multiplex PCR; TCRdb stores just in-frame clones and leaves some out. The table lists some 200,000 clones, approximately 80% of them singletons. Sequenced: PBMCs or T cells enriched from blood (not recorded which). The receptor source for this set is a middle-aged man who had recovered from COVID-19.

The V gene is TRBV2, the J gene TRBJ1-1; weak D call: TRBD1 (5 bases). Trimming pared 4 bases from V and 5 bases from J, leaving 11 bases between. This CDR3 is built from 13 residues. Germline V gene sequence: CDR1 SNHLY, CDR2 FYNNEI. The CDR3 DNA reads TGTGCCAGCAGTGTGGAGACAGAGACTGAAGCTTTCTTT. Protein product: CASSVETETEAFF.

The chain couples TRBV29-1 to TRBJ2-3; 11 nucleotides align to TRBD1. The CDR3 is 14 amino acids. The germline V gene encodes CDR1 SQVTM and CDR2 ANQGSEA. Losses at the gene ends were 7 bases for V and 4 bases for J; bases not matched to a gene: 7. CDR3 loop: CSAEGDRGADTQYF. The CDR3 nucleotides read TGCAGCGCCGAAGGGGACAGGGGGGCAGATACGCAGTATTTT.

V usage is TRBV21-1 and J usage is TRBJ2-1; the table names TRBD2, a call not compared with the DNA. TRBV21-1 is flagged as a pseudogene. This CDR3 comprises 19 residues. CDR3 amino acids: CASSNENGTSDDSYNEQFF. The DNA for the CDR3 is TGTGCCAGCAGCAACGAAAACGGGACTAGCGACGACTCCTACAATGAGCAGTTCTTC.

With respect to this clone: The final CDR3 position lacks the conserved phenylalanine or tryptophan, pointing to a likely read error. No DNA is shown, since the ends of the CDR3 on it are uncertain; the CDR3 is the one TCRdb lists. This chain links TRBV7-2 with TRBJ2-7; TRBD1 is the table's D call, not checked against the DNA. Germline assignment: CDR1 SGHTA and CDR2 FQGNSA. Termini included, the CDR3 measures 11 amino acids. CDR3 sequence reads: CASSFCRDRRN.

The chain has TRBV5-1 and TRBJ2-3; 8 bases align to TRBD2. Germline V gives CDR1 SGHRS, CDR2 YFSETQ. This CDR3 comprises 16 residues. After removal of 0 bases from V and 5 bases from J, the junction contained 8 bases not matched to a gene. CDR3 coding DNA: TGCGCCAGCAGCTTGGGCGCGGGCCTAGCGGGAGATACGCAGTATTTT. It encodes CASSLGAGLAGDTQYF.

The V and J genes are TRBV19 and TRBJ1-2; 9 nucleotides line up with TRBD1. Germline V lookup: CDR1 LNHDA, CDR2 SQIVND (reference sequence). This CDR3 comprises 15 residues. V lost 5 bases and J lost 3; bases outside the gene matches: 7. The DNA of the CDR3 is TGTGCCAGTAGTCGGGACAGGGCGGGCGACTATGGCTACACCTTC. Translation gives CASSRDRAGDYGYTF.

The chain links TRBV7-2 to TRBJ1-1; no clear D gene. CDR3 length: 12 residues. Per the germline V gene, CDR1 is SGHTA and CDR2 is FQGNSA. V lost 0 bases and J 11 bases, leaving 10 bases between the germline ends. CDR3 bases: TGTGCCAGCAGCTTAGCGGCTGGAGAGGCTTTCTTT. Translating gives CASSLAAGEAFF.

J is TRBJ2-1 and V is TRBV5-1; 11 nucleotides agree with TRBD2. In germline, CDR1 is SGHRS, CDR2 YFSETQ. With V trimmed by 5 bases and J by 7 bases, 5 bases remained unmatched. CDR3 size: 14 residues. CDR3 DNA: TGCGCCAGCAGAGTCACTAGCGGGAGTAATGAGCAGTTCTTC. This codes for CASRVTSGSNEQFF.

Of note for this clone: The identical CDR3 is also encoded by other nucleotide sequences in the sample. The chain couples TRBV5-4 to TRBJ2-7, with 11 bases lining up with TRBD1. The CDR3 is 14 residues long. The trim removed 4 bases at V and 4 bases at J, leaving 4 bases unmatched. CDR1 and CDR2 from the germline V gene are SGHNT and YYREEE (reference sequence). CDR3 sequence (DNA): TGTGCCAGCAGCCCCGGGACAGGGGGTTACGAGCAGTACTTC. It yields the protein CASSPGTGGYEQYF. Full variable domain (remainder filled in from reference TRBV5-4 and TRBJ2-7): ETGVTQSPTHLIKTRGQQVTLRCSSQSGHNTVSWYQQALGQGPQFIFQYYREEENGRGNFPPRFSGLQFPNYSSELNVNALELDDSALYLCASSPGTGGYEQYFGPGTRLTVT.

The chain is built from TRBV3-1 (or the pseudogene TRBV3-2) and TRBJ1-5, with D possibly being TRBD1 (6 bases). The CDR3 extends over 17 amino acids. From germline, CDR1 is LGHDT and CDR2 YNNKEL (reference sequence). Trimming removed 1 base from V and 0 bases from J, with 13 bases in between. CDR3 residues: CASSQAGGGHSNQPQHF. The CDR3 DNA sequence: TGTGCCAGCAGCCAAGCCGGGGGGGGGCATAGCAATCAGCCCCAGCATTTT.

The rearrangement uses TRBV7-7 and TRBJ2-1; TRBD2 agrees at 9 bases. The germline V gene encodes CDR1 SSHAT and CDR2 FNYEAQ (reference sequence). The CDR3 consists of 16 residues. The CDR3 nucleotides are TGTGCTCTGCGGCGGGAGGGCCTCAAGTGCGGGGGCGAGCAGTTCTTC. Protein product: CALRREGLKCGGEQFF. Filled out from reference TRBV7-7 and TRBJ2-1, the complete variable domain reads GAGVSQSPRYKVTKRGQDVTLRCDPISSHATLYWYQQALGQGPEFLTYFNYEAQPDKSGLPSDRFSAERPEGSISTLTIQRTEQRDSAMYRCALRREGLKCGGEQFFGPGTRLTVL.

This clone came up a few times. The chain employs TRBV7-2 and TRBJ1-2; possibly TRBD1 for D (5 bases). This CDR3 spans 13 amino acids. CDR1 SGHTA and CDR2 FQGNSA come from the germline V gene. Trimming took 7 bases from V and 2 from J, leaving 11 bases between them. The CDR3 region has the DNA TGTGCCAGCACCAGAGACAGAAACTATGGCTACACCTTC. Protein sequence: CASTRDRNYGYTF.

This clone was seen more than once but under ten times. Here the CDR3 reads CASSFSSEGHNQPQHF. In DNA form, the CDR3 reads TGTGCCAGCAGCTTTTCATCCGAGGGCCATAATCAGCCCCAGCATTTT. The chain is built from TRBV12-1 and TRBJ1-5. TRBV12-1 is given as a pseudogene. The CDR3 spans 16 residues.

The J gene is TRBJ1-1, the V gene TRBV18, with TRBD1 matching 8 bases. The CDR3 spans 19 residues. J lost 4 bases, V lost 3 bases, and 19 bases had no gene match. Germline loops: CDR1 KGHSH, CDR2 LQKENI. The CDR3 bases are TGTGCCAGCTCACCGACGTGGGAGACAGGGGTCAGGAAAGGCACTGAAGCTTTCTTT. Amino acids: CASSPTWETGVRKGTEAFF.

V gene TRBV6-2 or TRBV6-3 combines with J gene TRBJ2-1, with 12 nucleotides matching TRBD2. J was trimmed by 9 bases and V by 5 bases; bases with no gene match: 5. The CDR3 runs 14 residues. The germline V gene encodes CDR1 MNHEY and CDR2 SVGEGT. The CDR3 coding sequence is TGTGCCAGCAGTCGACTAGCGGGAGACGGTGAGCAGTTCTTC. Translating gives CASSRLAGDGEQFF.

The chain combines TRBV28 with TRBJ1-4, with 10 positions matching TRBD1. Germline V gene data show CDR1 as MDHEN and CDR2 as SYDVKM. The trim removed 5 bases at V and 4 bases at J, leaving 4 bases unmatched. The length of the CDR3 is 15 residues. The CDR3 sequence: CASSLGTGVNEKLFF. CDR3 DNA sequence: TGTGCCAGCAGTCTGGGGACAGGGGTTAATGAAAAACTGTTTTTT.

V and J are TRBV7-6 and TRBJ2-7; 7 bases are a match to TRBD1. Germline loops: CDR1 SGHVS, CDR2 FNYEAQ. There are 14 residues in the CDR3. J was trimmed by 3 bases and V by 4 bases; bases with no gene match: 6. CDR3 sequence: CASSSTAGGYEQYV. The CDR3 DNA reads as TGTGCCAGCAGCTCCACGGCAGGGGGCTACGAGCAGTACGTC.

The rearrangement links TRBV10-3 to TRBJ1-2; D may be TRBD1 (5 bases). The germline V and J ends were trimmed by 4 bases and 6 bases, with 15 bases remaining between them. The germline gives CDR1 ENHRY, CDR2 SYGVKD. The CDR3 totals 14 residues. The DNA for the CDR3 is TGTGCCATCAGTGCTTACGGGGCGGGGAATGGCTACACCTTC. This gives the protein CAISAYGAGNGYTF.

This sequence joins TRBV27 and TRBJ2-5, with 7 bases lining up with TRBD1. The CDR3 loop spans 14 amino acids. The germline V gene encodes CDR1 MNHEY and CDR2 SMNVEV (reference sequence). After removal of 8 bases from V and 3 bases from J, the junction contained 9 bases not matched to a gene. CDR3 DNA sequence: TGTGCCAGCTGGGCTCGAGGGACAGAAGAGACCCAGTACTTC. Translation gives CASWARGTEETQYF.

This clone was counted a few times. V gene TRBV15 combines with J gene TRBJ1-1; a weak D match, TRBD1 (6 bases). Deletions cut 1 base from V and 5 bases from J, with 11 bases between. Germline V CDR1 and CDR2: LNHNV, YYDKDF (reference sequence). The length of the CDR3 is 14 residues. The CDR3 sequence: CATSRVRGGTEAFF. CDR3 nucleotides: TGTGCCACCAGCAGAGTGAGGGGGGGGACTGAAGCTTTCTTT.

The chain combines TRBV12-3 or TRBV12-4 with TRBJ1-1; D unresolved. This CDR3 region has 12 residues. Trimming pared 1 base from V and 6 bases from J, leaving 6 bases between. The CDR3 sequence: CASSLDRAEAFF. CDR3 DNA sequence: TGTGCCAGCAGTTTAGATCGGGCTGAAGCTTTCTTT.

V gene TRBV29-1 combines with J gene TRBJ2-7; 10 positions agree with TRBD2. The CDR3 is made up of 13 amino acids. With V trimmed by 5 bases and J by 5 bases, 6 bases remained unmatched. CDR1 is SQVTM and CDR2 is ANQGSEA in the germline V gene. The DNA of the CDR3 is TGCAGCGTTCAACTAGCGGGACTACACGAGCAGTACTTC. Translated: CSVQLAGLHEQYF.

The gene calls are TRBV27 and TRBJ2-7; D possibly corresponds to TRBD2 (6 bases). Germline V gene lookup returns CDR1 MNHEY and CDR2 SMNVEV (reference sequence). Trimming removed 2 bases from V and 7 bases from J, with 18 bases in between. The CDR3 runs to 15 residues. As DNA, the CDR3 is TGTGCCAGCAGTTTACAGGACCCCCGTGCGGGGGAGCAGTACTTC. Translated: CASSLQDPRAGEQYF.

The chain uses TRBV28 and TRBJ1-1; D may be TRBD1 (6 bases). Deletions cut 10 bases from V and 9 bases from J, with 15 bases between. In germline, CDR1 is MDHEN, CDR2 SYDVKM. The CDR3 has 11 residues. This chain's CDR3 is CANSGGAKAFF. The CDR3 DNA reads TGTGCCAACTCGGGGGGGGCGAAAGCTTTCTTT.

The V gene is TRBV2, the J gene TRBJ2-5, with 7 bases lining up with TRBD2. V was pared by 4 bases and J by 5 bases, with 1 base of the junction left unmatched. The CDR3 runs 12 residues. Germline V lookup: CDR1 SNHLY, CDR2 FYNNEI. CDR3 nucleotides: TGTGCCAGCAGTGGCGGGAGTGAGACCCAGTACTTC. Protein product: CASSGGSETQYF. Full variable domain (outside the CDR3, taken from reference TRBV2 and TRBJ2-5): EPEVTQTPSHQVTQMGQEVILRCVPISNHLYFYWYRQILGQKVEFLVSFYNNEISEKSEIFDDQFSVERPDGSNFTLKIRSTKLEDSAMYFCASSGGSETQYFGPGTRLLVL.